This TCR beta chain stems from a study of blood T cells in healthy people across ages. About this clonotype itself: What it binds is not known.

CDR1 and CDR2 (germline): SGDLS, YYNGEE. This CDR3 contains 14 residues. V was clipped by 3 bases and J by 9 bases; unmatched bases: 7. Study findings and constraints: Underestimates were what the diversity estimates from one million T cells were considered to be.

Total RNA, at least 5 micrograms per sample, was extracted from PBMCs. A second PCR, run for about 6 to 11 cycles, used a sample-barcoded 5' primer plus a J-beta primer mix. TCRdb recomputed calls from the 5' RACE reads with MiXCR, one row per CDR3 protein. The sample includes about 1,400,000 distinct CDR3 sequences, roughly 40% of them seen just once. This receptor was identified in a woman between 18 and 29 years old in good health. The chain recombines TRBV9 with TRBJ2-3, with 10 bases aligning to TRBD2. The sample consisted of blood. CDR3 in DNA: TGTGCCAGCAGCGGGACTTTACTAGCGGGAACGCAGTATTTT. Its translation: CASSGTLLAGTQYF.